The 7 T cell receptor beta chains given below trace back to one sample, sequenced in a study of T-cell memory formation after mild COVID-19. In TCRdb, the 5' RACE reads were re-called with MiXCR into one record per CDR3 protein. Here the sample spans hundreds of thousands of distinct CDR3 sequences, roughly a fifth being singletons. The material sequenced was PBMCs or a T cell subset sorted from them (not recorded which). These receptors were collected from a young man who had mild COVID-19 (a few samples of this study predate the infection). Cell type and time point are not known.

This clonotype was recorded a few times. This sequence joins TRBV4-3 and TRBJ2-7; D possibly corresponds to TRBD1 (5 bases). The CDR3 loop spans 18 amino acids. The V gene's germline CDR1 is LGHNA and CDR2 YSLEER. The germline V and J ends were trimmed by 0 bases and 0 bases, with 18 bases remaining between them. The CDR3 region is CASSQDPGVGRDSYEQYV. The CDR3 coding sequence is TGCGCCAGCAGCCAAGATCCCGGCGTGGGCAGGGACTCCTACGAGCAGTACGTC.

This clonotype was found a few times. The chain couples TRBV7-2 to TRBJ2-3; no clear D. The CDR3 is made up of 12 amino acids. Germline V CDR1 and CDR2: SGHTA, FQGNSA. Trimming left V 5 bases short and J 2 bases short, with 5 bases between. The CDR3 loop is CASSTDTDTQYF. CDR3 bases: TGTGCCAGCAGCACCGACACAGATACGCAGTATTTT.

V usage is TRBV4-3 and J usage is TRBJ2-1; 8 nucleotides line up with TRBD2. The CDR3 spans 19 residues. Looked up from germline, CDR1 is LGHNA and CDR2 is YSLEER. Trimming cost V 4 bases and J 6 bases; bases outside gene matches: 20. In DNA, the CDR3 is TGCGCCAGCAGCCCTGTGGGCAGGGTGGGTCTAGCGGGCTTCAATGAGCAGTTCTTC. This translates into CASSPVGRVGLAGFNEQFF.

This clonotype was recorded a few times. This chain links TRBV7-2 with TRBJ1-5, with 7 positions matching TRBD1. Germline lookup yields CDR1 SGHTA and CDR2 FQGNSA. V trimming: 3 bases; J trimming: 1 base; junction bases outside the gene matches: 9. The CDR3 sequence is 17 residues long. The CDR3 spells CASSFPLETGSNQPQHF. The CDR3, as DNA: TGTGCCAGCAGCTTTCCCCTAGAGACAGGGAGCAATCAGCCCCAGCATTTT.

The chain couples TRBV7-9 to TRBJ2-3; maybe TRBD2 (5 bases). Germline V lookup: CDR1 SEHNR, CDR2 FQNEAQ (reference sequence). This CDR3 region has 14 residues. Deletions cut 4 bases from V and 8 bases from J, with 16 bases between. The CDR3 sequence is CASSSGRGNGTQYF. In DNA form, the CDR3 reads TGTGCCAGCAGCTCTGGCCGGGGAAATGGTACGCAGTATTTT.

V usage is TRBV5-8 and J usage is TRBJ1-1; 7 nucleotides line up with TRBD1. The germline CDR1 and CDR2 sequences are SGHTS and YDEGEE. The CDR3 has 16 amino acids. V was clipped by 4 bases and J by 1 base; unmatched bases: 10. DNA for the CDR3: TGTGCCAGCAGCAGACCGGGACAGACTCCGAACACTGAAGCTTTCTTT. Its translation is CASSRPGQTPNTEAFF.

This clonotype was counted between two and nine times. The CDR3 protein is CASRPRGSWTGELFF. The CDR3 bases are TGTGCCAGCAGGCCCCGGGGTAGTTGGACCGGGGAGCTGTTTTTT. The chain combines TRBV7-8 with TRBJ2-2; perhaps TRBD2 as D (5 bases). The CDR3 extends over 15 amino acids. The V end was cut by 6 bases, the J end by 5 bases, with 16 bases between. Germline V gives CDR1 SGHVS, CDR2 FQNEAQ.